This T cell receptor (beta chain) was captured in a study of blood T cell repertoires in COVID-19. TCRdb's copy holds only in-frame clones and misses some; the assay was immunoSEQ multiplex PCR. The sample shows over 300,000 clones, 89% of them seen only once. This clone was recorded only once. This CDR3 spans 14 amino acids. Germline lookup yields CDR1 LNHDA and CDR2 SQIVND (reference sequence). The V end lost 6 bases, the J end lost 0 bases, and 8 bases lay between the germline ends. The TCR comes from a man aged 40-49 years with acute or convalescent COVID-19. Sequences were obtained from peripheral blood. The V gene is TRBV19, the J gene TRBJ1-4; D possibly corresponds to TRBD1 (6 bases). CDR3 protein: CASRDRATNEKLFF. Written as DNA, the CDR3 is TGTGCCAGTAGGGACAGAGCAACTAATGAAAAACTGTTTTTT.